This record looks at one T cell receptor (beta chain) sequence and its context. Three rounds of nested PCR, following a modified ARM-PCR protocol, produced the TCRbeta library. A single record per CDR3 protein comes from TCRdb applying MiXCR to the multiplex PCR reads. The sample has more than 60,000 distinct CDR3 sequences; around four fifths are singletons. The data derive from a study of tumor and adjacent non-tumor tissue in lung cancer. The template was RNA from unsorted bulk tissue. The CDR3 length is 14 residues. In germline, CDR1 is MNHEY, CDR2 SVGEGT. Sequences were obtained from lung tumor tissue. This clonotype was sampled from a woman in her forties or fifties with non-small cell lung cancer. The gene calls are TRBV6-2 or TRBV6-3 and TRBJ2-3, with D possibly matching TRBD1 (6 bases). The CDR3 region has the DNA TGTATCAGTAGCATGGACAGTGAAACAGATACGCAGTATTTT. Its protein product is CISSMDSETDTQYF.